Listed below are T cell receptor beta chains from one sample, sequenced in a study of OX40 agonist ivuxolimab in advanced cancers. Profiling relied on immunoSEQ multiplex PCR, and the TCRdb table lists in-frame clones only, not all of them. Altogether tens of thousands of clones are present, about 93% being singletons, with the ten largest covering 0.95% to 1.2%. This specimen was CD4+ or CD8+ T cells sorted from blood, taken in a trial of the OX40 agonist ivuxolimab. Receptors originate from an adult with an advanced solid tumor such as melanoma, head and neck, liver or kidney cancer. Both conserved end residues are part of each CDR3. The order of the fields is J gene, D gene, clone size, V gene, CDR3 DNA, CDR3 protein. A D gene is named only where the DNA matches it firmly. Where a row states a size, it is once, few, many or the class of an expanded clone; other rows omit it.

TRBJ2-7 | NA | NA | TRBV7-6 | TGTGCCAGCGGGCTGGGAGCCTCCTACGAGCAGTACTTC | CASGLGASYEQYF
TRBJ2-7 | NA | NA | TRBV10-2 | TGCGCCAGCAGTGAAGGCAGGGCCTACGAGCAGTACTTC | CASSEGRAYEQYF
TRBJ2-3 | NA | NA | TRBV5-1 | TGCGCCACACGGGGAGAGGTTACAGATACGCAGTATTTT | CATRGEVTDTQYF
TRBJ2-3 | NA | NA | TRBV5-1 | TGCGCCAGCAGCTTGGCAACAGATACGCAGTATTTT | CASSLATDTQYF
TRBJ2-7 | TRBD1 | NA | TRBV30 | TGTGCCTGGAGTGCATCCGGACAGGGCTCCTACGAGCAGTACTTC | CAWSASGQGSYEQYF
TRBJ2-3 | NA | NA | TRBV28 | TGTGCCAGCAGTTCGCAGGGCGTTGGCGCAGATACGCAGTATTTT | CASSSQGVGADTQYF
TRBJ1-2 | NA | NA | TRBV27 | TGTGCCAGCAGAAAGTTGCTGGGTGGCTACACCTTC | CASRKLLGGYTF
TRBJ1-3 | NA | few | TRBV15 | TGTGCCACCAGCAGAGACGGACTACTGTTCTCTGGAAACACCATATATTTT | CATSRDGLLFSGNTIYF
TRBJ1-5 | NA | NA | TRBV7-6 | TGTGCCAGCAGCCCGGGGCTCGGGGGGATCGCCAGCAATCAGCCCCAGCATTTT | CASSPGLGGIASNQPQHF
TRBJ2-1 | NA | NA | TRBV10-2 | TGCGCCAGCAGTGAGAGGTACAATGAGCAGTTCTTC | CASSERYNEQFF
TRBJ1-4 | NA | few | TRBV5-1 | TGCGCCAGCAGCTTAATGGGAACTAATGAAAAACTGTTTTTT | CASSLMGTNEKLFF
TRBJ2-3 | NA | NA | TRBV11-3 | TGTGCCAGCAGCTTAGTTGTGGATCGCACAGATACGCAGTATTTT | CASSLVVDRTDTQYF